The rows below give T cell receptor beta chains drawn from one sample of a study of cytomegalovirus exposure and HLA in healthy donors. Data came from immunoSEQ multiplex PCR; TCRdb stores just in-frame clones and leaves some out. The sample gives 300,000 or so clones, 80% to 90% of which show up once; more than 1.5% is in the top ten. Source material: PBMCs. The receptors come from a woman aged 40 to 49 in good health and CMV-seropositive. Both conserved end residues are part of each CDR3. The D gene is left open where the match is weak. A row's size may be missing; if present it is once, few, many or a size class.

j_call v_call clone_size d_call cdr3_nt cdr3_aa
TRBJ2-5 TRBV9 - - TGTGCCAGCAGCGTAAGCAGGGAAGAGACCCAGTACTTC CASSVSREETQYF
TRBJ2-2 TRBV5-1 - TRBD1 TGCGCCAGCACCCTTGAGGACAGGGTTGGCGGGGAGCTGTTTTTT CASTLEDRVGGELFF
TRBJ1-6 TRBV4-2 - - TGTGCCAGCAGCCCCACAGGGCAGAAAGAGTTCACTAGCTCCTATAATTCACCCCTCCACTTT CASSPTGQKEFTSSYNSPLHF
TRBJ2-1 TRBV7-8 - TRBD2 TGTGCCAGCAGCCGAGGGTCGGCGGGAGGGCCGGGAGAGCAGTTCTTC CASSRGSAGGPGEQFF
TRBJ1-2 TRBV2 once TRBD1 TGTGCCAGCAGTGGACAGGGGTCGGGCTACACCTTC CASSGQGSGYTF
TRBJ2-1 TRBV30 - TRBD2 TGTGCCTGGAGCGCGACTAGCGGGAGGTGGCAGTTCTTC CAWSATSGRWQFF
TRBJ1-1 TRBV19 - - TGTGCCAGTAGTTGGGGGCACACTGAAGCTTTCTTT CASSWGHTEAFF
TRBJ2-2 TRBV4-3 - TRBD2 TGCGCCAGCAGCCAAGAATGGGCACTAGCGGGAGTTAACACCGGGGAGCTGTTTTTT CASSQEWALAGVNTGELFF
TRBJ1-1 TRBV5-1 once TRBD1 TGCGCCAGCAGCCAGACAGGGGATGTGACTGAAGCTTTCTTT CASSQTGDVTEAFF
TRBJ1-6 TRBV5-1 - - TGCGCCAGCAGCTTGATTGGGGGGTCGGAATCACCCCTCCACTTT CASSLIGGSESPLHF
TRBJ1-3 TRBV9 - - TGTGCCAGCAGCGTCGACAGGATTGGAGATGGAAACACCATATATTTT CASSVDRIGDGNTIYF
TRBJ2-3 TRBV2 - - TGTGCCAGCAGTGAACGGGGCCCCGGGGGAGGTACGCAGTATTTT CASSERGPGGGTQYF
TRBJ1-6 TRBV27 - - TGTGCCAGCAGTTTAAAGTCCTCAGGGAATTCACCCCTCCACTTT CASSLKSSGNSPLHF
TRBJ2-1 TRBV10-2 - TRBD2 TGCGCCATAGCTAGCGGCCGATGGGAGCAGTTCTTC CAIASGRWEQFF
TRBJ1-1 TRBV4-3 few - TGCGCCAGCAGCCAAGAGTGGGGCGCGGGGGGTAAAGTAGCTTTCTTT CASSQEWGAGGKVAFF
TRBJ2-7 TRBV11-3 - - TGTGCCAGCAGCTTCGGACAGGGAGGGTACGAGCAGTACTTC CASSFGQGGYEQYF
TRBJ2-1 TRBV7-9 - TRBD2 TGTGCCAGTTTTCGGGCGGGGGAAAGACTCTACAATGAGCAGTTCTTC CASFRAGERLYNEQFF
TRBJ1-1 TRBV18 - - TGTGCCAGCTCACCACGTAGCGAGAACACTGAAGCTTTCTTT CASSPRSENTEAFF
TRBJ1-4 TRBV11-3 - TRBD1 TGTGCCAGCAGCTGGGGAGACAGGGGAGGCGAAAAACTGTTTTTT CASSWGDRGGEKLFF
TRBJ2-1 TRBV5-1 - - TGCGCCAGCAGTATGGCGGGCCCCTACAATGAGCAGTTCTTC CASSMAGPYNEQFF
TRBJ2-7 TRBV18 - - TGTGCCAGCTCACCCCCAGGGAATAGCCTCCCTTACGAGCAGTACTTC CASSPPGNSLPYEQYF
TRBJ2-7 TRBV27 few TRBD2 TGTGCCAGCAGTGGGATGGGACTAGCGGAATACGAGCAGTACTTC CASSGMGLAEYEQYF